This TCR beta chain was identified during a study of blood T cell repertoires in COVID-19 (dated by TCRdb to the early 2020s). Concerning the study at large: Collaborator samples came from the United States, Italy and Spain and covered acute and convalescent phases of COVID-19. The material from the prospective study consisted of cDNA or gDNA derived from T cells, B-cell-depleted T cells, or PBMCs. Deeply sampled blood TCRbeta repertoires from subjects exposed to, actively infected with, or recovered from COVID-19 were included in the dataset. The repertoires were released in a freely available public database meant as a resource for research on the immune response to SARS-CoV-2. Samples were obtained from the ongoing ImmuneRACE study (first 160 participants) and from 1,254 subjects provided by 6 global collaborators. The sample metadata nearly always contained a de-identified subject ID, COVID-19 status, age in years and sex. Where available, HLA class I and class II types were obtained from metadata supplied by the sample provider rather than from assay-based typing.

General study outcomes and caveats: How much clinical and demographic metadata was included differed by source and by participant, and the metadata was provided uncurated.

Of note for this clone: Its specific antigen is unknown. One base away there is no much larger clone; base qualities are not given.

V loses 4 bases at its end and J loses 1 base; junction bases beyond the gene matches: 12. The CDR3 holds 18 amino acids from the cysteine to the phenylalanine. The kept DNA is CDR3 alone, 54 bases in frame from the first base. CDR1 and CDR2, per the germline V gene (reference sequence), are MNHEY and SMNVEV. Collaborating institutions collected whole blood in K2EDTA tubes following their own protocols. Collaborator samples were shipped for TCRbeta analysis as frozen whole blood, isolated PBMCs, or DNA extracted from either sample type. The immunoSEQ Assay, a bias-controlled multiplex PCR, was used to amplify TCRbeta CDR3 regions from genomic DNA. The source study handled its data this way. The number of nucleated cells in each sample was estimated by amplification of reference gene primers within the assay. To quantify the absolute abundance of each unique TCRbeta CDR3 rearrangement, sequence reads were collapsed and filtered. For each sample, productive Simpson clonality was calculated as the square root of Simpson's diversity index across productive rearrangements. This immuneACCESS table, as held by TCRdb, lists in-frame sequences with V and J called but not all clones. Of the missing ones, under half trace to an unresolved V gene in checked studies; the others have no known cause. The V and J calls and clone size come from that table; D and trimming were worked out from the DNA. The sample has 150,000 to 200,000 clones on record, 70% to 90% of them singletons. 8% to 10% of the sample belongs to the ten largest clones.

The sample consisted of peripheral blood. This TCR was sampled from a man in his sixties with acute or convalescent COVID-19. In this chain, TRBV27 is recombined with TRBJ1-1; 10 bases in the junction line up with TRBD1. CDR3 reads: CASSSHLGQGGWNTEAFF. The DNA sequence reads TGTGCCAGCAGTTCCCACCTCGGACAGGGGGGCTGGAACACTGAAGCTTTCTTT.